Each of the 17 T cell receptor beta chains below was sequenced from the same sample in a study of blood T cell repertoires in COVID-19 (dated by TCRdb to about 2020). Library method: the immunoSEQ multiplex PCR assay. The table comes from immuneACCESS by way of TCRdb, which keeps in-frame sequences with V and J called. Part of the clones is missing from these tables; in studies checked, under half for an unresolved V gene and the rest for unknown reasons. For this sample the table gives about 59,000 clones, of which 80% were detected only once. The ten biggest clones cover over 5.5% of the sample. What was sequenced was peripheral blood. These receptors all stem from a man in his 60s with acute or convalescent COVID-19.

The chain links TRBV12-3 or TRBV12-4 to TRBJ2-2; perhaps TRBD1 as D (5 bases). Trimming removed 2 bases at V and 8 bases at J, with 6 bases between. The CDR3 contains 12 residues. CDR3 in DNA: TGTGCCAGCAGTTTAAGGGGAGGGGAGCTGTTTTTT. Translating it yields CASSLRGGELFF.

The chain joins TRBV7-3 to TRBJ2-3; 9 positions agree with TRBD2. The CDR3 totals 17 residues. Germline trimming cut 1 base from V and 5 bases from J; bases unmatched to any gene: 10. CDR1 and CDR2 (germline): SGHTA, FQGTGA. The CDR3 nucleotides read TGTGCCAGCAGCTTAAGCGGGGGGGCCAGAGCGGGAGATACGCAGTATTTT. Amino acid sequence: CASSLSGGARAGDTQYF.

This rearrangement joins TRBV30 to TRBJ1-4; the D gene is possibly TRBD1 (6 bases). Germline V gene lookup returns CDR1 GTSNPN and CDR2 SVGIG (reference sequence). CDR3 length: 15 residues. Trimming took off 0 bases at V and 7 bases at J, with 15 bases between the two ends. The CDR3 region is CAWSVSGGRGEKLFF. DNA of the CDR3: TGTGCCTGGAGTGTAAGCGGGGGGCGCGGTGAAAAACTGTTTTTT.

In this sample, this clone turned up a few times. Additional DNA sequences in this sample encode the identical CDR3. The chain recombines TRBV3-1 (or the pseudogene TRBV3-2) with TRBJ1-5; D perhaps matches TRBD1 (5 bases). CDR1 LGHDT and CDR2 YNNKEL come from the germline V gene (reference sequence). V lost 0 bases, J lost 9 bases, and 12 bases lay in between. This CDR3 has 14 amino acids. As DNA, the CDR3 is TGTGCCAGCAGCCAAGATCAGGGTGGGCGGCCCCAGCATTTT. As protein: CASSQDQGGRPQHF.

The gene calls are TRBV18 and TRBJ2-7, with 13 bases identical to TRBD2. The CDR3 sequence is 16 residues long. V lost 3 bases, J lost 4 bases, and 6 bases stayed unmatched. From germline, CDR1 is KGHSH and CDR2 LQKENI. The CDR3 loop reads CASSPSRTSGGYEQYF. DNA for the CDR3: TGTGCCAGCTCACCCTCCCGGACTAGCGGGGGATACGAGCAGTACTTC.

About this clone itself: An end of the junction does not agree with germline; a read error may underlie this. This chain joins TRBV6-5 and TRBJ1-1; maybe TRBD1 (5 bases). CDR3 size: 15 residues. Germline lookup yields CDR1 MNHEY and CDR2 SVGAGI. The CDR3 nucleotides read TGTGCCAGCAGTTACTCGGGCCGGGGGAACATTGAAGCTTTCTTT. Its translation: CASSYSGRGNIEAFF.

The chain joins TRBV15 to TRBJ1-2, with D hard to call. Trimming removed 0 bases at V and 7 bases at J, with 12 bases between. There are 14 residues in the CDR3. Germline V CDR1 and CDR2: LNHNV, YYDKDF (reference sequence). Here the CDR3 reads CATSREGGTAGYTF. As DNA, the CDR3 is TGTGCCACCAGCAGAGAAGGAGGAACAGCTGGCTACACCTTC.

V is TRBV5-1 and J is TRBJ2-7, with 12 bases lining up with TRBD2. CDR3 length: 16 amino acids. In germline, CDR1 is SGHRS, CDR2 YFSETQ. After removal of 0 bases from V and 3 bases from J, the junction contained 4 bases not matched to a gene. CDR3 amino acids: CASSLVGGLAGYEQYF. The CDR3 region has the DNA TGCGCCAGCAGCTTGGTCGGGGGACTAGCGGGCTACGAGCAGTACTTC.

On this clone itself: Within the sample, other DNA sequences also encode this same CDR3. The V call is TRBV2, the J call TRBJ2-3; D is ambiguous. In germline, CDR1 is SNHLY, CDR2 FYNNEI. The CDR3 has 13 residues. The germline V and J ends were trimmed by 4 bases and 2 bases, with 7 bases remaining between them. CDR3 amino acids: CASSGYTTDTQYF. The CDR3 nucleotides are TGTGCCAGCAGTGGGTACACCACAGATACGCAGTATTTT.

The chain recombines TRBV6-5 with TRBJ2-5; a weak D match, TRBD2 (5 bases). The ends were cut back, 1 base at V and 5 bases at J, with 14 bases in the middle. Germline-derived CDR1 and CDR2 are MNHEY and SVGAGI. The CDR3 sequence is 15 residues long. CDR3 protein: CASSYFGEFGETQYF. DNA of the CDR3: TGTGCCAGCAGTTACTTCGGGGAGTTCGGGGAGACCCAGTACTTC.

This chain uses TRBV5-4 with TRBJ2-7, with D possibly matching TRBD2 (6 bases). The CDR3 sequence is 14 residues long. CDR1 is SGHNT and CDR2 is YYREEE in the germline V gene (reference sequence). Trimming took off 2 bases at V and 2 bases at J, with 11 bases between the two ends. CDR3 DNA: TGTGCCAGCAGCTTCGGACGGGAGACCTACGAGCAGTACTTC. Protein product: CASSFGRETYEQYF.

The chain's CDR3 is CASLAGGDNEQFF. Here the CDR3 DNA reads TGTGCCAGCCTAGCGGGGGGTGACAATGAGCAGTTCTTC. This chain links TRBV4-2 with TRBJ2-1; 11 nucleotides match TRBD2. Germline CDR1 and CDR2: LGHNA and YNFKEQ. The V gene end was trimmed by 8 bases and the J gene end by 5 bases; junction bases not matched to a gene: 2. The CDR3 runs to 13 residues.

The chain employs TRBV7-3 and TRBJ1-6; 8 bases are shared with TRBD1. After removal of 8 bases from V and 8 bases from J, the junction contained 11 bases not matched to a gene. The CDR3 has 15 amino acids. The germline CDR1 and CDR2 sequences are SGHTA and FQGTGA. CDR3 bases: TGTGCCAGCGGCACCCCAGGGGGCGAGGATTCACCCCTCCACTTT. This translates into CASGTPGGEDSPLHF.

This clone was detected only a few times. The chain combines TRBV6-2 or TRBV6-3 with TRBJ2-6, with TRBD2 matching over 11 bases. V trimming: 1 base; J trimming: 4 bases; junction bases outside the gene matches: 3. CDR3 length: 17 amino acids. Germline V lookup: CDR1 MNHEY, CDR2 SVGEGT. This chain's CDR3 is CASSYYSGGAGANVLTF. The CDR3 DNA is TGTGCCAGCAGTTACTATAGCGGGGGGGCCGGGGCCAACGTCCTGACTTTC.

The chain employs TRBV19 and TRBJ1-1, with 9 bases fitting TRBD1. The V segment lost 3 bases and the J segment 2 bases; nucleotides outside the gene matches: 7. The CDR3 sequence is 16 residues long. Germline CDR1 and CDR2: LNHDA and SQIVND (reference sequence). Here the CDR3 DNA reads TGTGCCAGTAGTATTAAACAGGGGGCCGGAAACACTGAAGCTTTCTTT. It encodes CASSIKQGAGNTEAFF.

The V and J genes are TRBV7-2 and TRBJ1-4, with a tentative D call TRBD1 (6 bases). With 7 bases removed from V and 3 bases from J, the gap between germline ends came to 12 bases. The CDR3 runs to 14 residues. The V gene's germline CDR1 is SGHTA and CDR2 FQGNSA. The CDR3 loop reads CASTQGRPNEKLFF. CDR3 bases: TGTGCCAGCACCCAGGGGAGACCTAATGAAAAACTGTTTTTT.

The V call is TRBV18, the J call TRBJ2-3, with a weak D call TRBD1 (6 bases). V lost 0 bases and J 3 bases, leaving 10 bases between the germline ends. The V gene's germline CDR1 is KGHSH and CDR2 LQKENI. The CDR3 has 15 residues. CDR3 in DNA: TGTGCCAGCTCACCACCTCTTCAGGGGACAGATACGCAGTATTTT. Its translation: CASSPPLQGTDTQYF.